This record looks at one T cell receptor beta chain sequence and its context. The record originates from a study of blood T cell repertoires in COVID-19. Study-wide background: Acute-phase and convalescent COVID-19 samples originated in the United States, Italy and Spain. In each case, the material was cDNA or gDNA derived from T cells, B-cell-depleted T cells, or PBMCs.

In the source study's methods: It was from reference gene primer amplification that nucleated cell counts were estimated. Generated by immunoSEQ multiplex PCR, the TCRdb table keeps only in-frame clones and is missing some. D and trimming were read from the DNA, whereas the V and J calls and clone size are those reported in that table. This table has over 80,000 clones, around 88% appearing once. The length of the CDR3 is 11 residues. V lost 8 bases and J lost 5; bases outside the gene matches: 5. Germline CDR1 and CDR2: DFQATT and SNEGSKA (reference sequence). J is TRBJ1-2 and V is TRBV20-1, with 7 bases fitting TRBD1. This receptor was identified in a woman aged 60-75 years with acute or convalescent COVID-19. Sequencing used peripheral blood. In nucleotides, the CDR3 is TGCAGTTACAGGGGCGCTTATGGCTACACCTTC. Residues: CSYRGAYGYTF.